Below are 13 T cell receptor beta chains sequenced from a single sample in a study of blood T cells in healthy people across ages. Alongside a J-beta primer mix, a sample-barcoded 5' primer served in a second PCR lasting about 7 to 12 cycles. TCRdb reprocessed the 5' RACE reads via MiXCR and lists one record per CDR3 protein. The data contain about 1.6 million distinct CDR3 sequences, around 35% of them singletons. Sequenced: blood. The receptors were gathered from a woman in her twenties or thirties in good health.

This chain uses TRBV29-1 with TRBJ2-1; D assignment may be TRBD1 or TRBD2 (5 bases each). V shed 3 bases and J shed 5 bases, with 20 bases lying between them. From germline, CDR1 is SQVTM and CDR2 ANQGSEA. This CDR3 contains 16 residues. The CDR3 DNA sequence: TGCAGCGTTGAGGGTTGGGGACCCACTACAGACAATGAGCAGTTCTTC. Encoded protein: CSVEGWGPTTDNEQFF.

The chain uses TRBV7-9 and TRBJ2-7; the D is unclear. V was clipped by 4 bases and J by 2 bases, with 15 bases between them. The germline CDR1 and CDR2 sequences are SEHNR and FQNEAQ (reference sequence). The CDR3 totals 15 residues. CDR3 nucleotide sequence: TGTGCCAGCAGCTCACCCATAGGAAGACCCTACGAGCAGTACTTC. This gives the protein CASSSPIGRPYEQYF.

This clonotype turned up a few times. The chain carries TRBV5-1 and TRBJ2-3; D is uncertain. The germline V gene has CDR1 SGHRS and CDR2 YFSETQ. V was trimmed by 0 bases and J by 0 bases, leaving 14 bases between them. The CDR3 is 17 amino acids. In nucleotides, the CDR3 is TGCGCCAGCAGCTTGGGAAGGCAGGCAACTAGCACAGATACGCAGTATTTT. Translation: CASSLGRQATSTDTQYF. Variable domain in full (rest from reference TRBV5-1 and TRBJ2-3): KAGVTQTPRYLIKTRGQQVTLSCSPISGHRSVSWYQQTPGQGLQFLFEYFSETQRNKGNFPGRFSGRQFSNSRSEMNVSTLELGDSALYLCASSLGRQATSTDTQYFGPGTRLTVL.

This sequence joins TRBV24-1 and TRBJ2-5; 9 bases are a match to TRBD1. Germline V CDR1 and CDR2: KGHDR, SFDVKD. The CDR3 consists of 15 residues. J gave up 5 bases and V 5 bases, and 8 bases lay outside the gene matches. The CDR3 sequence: CATSATGQGGETQYF. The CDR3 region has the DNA TGTGCCACCAGTGCCACGGGACAGGGCGGGGAGACCCAGTACTTC.

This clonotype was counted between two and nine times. This CDR3 is CASSPIHRGDNSPLHF. In DNA form, the CDR3 reads TGCGCCAGCAGCCCCATTCACAGGGGCGATAATTCACCCCTCCACTTT. The chain employs TRBV4-1 and TRBJ1-6; 7 bases are a match to TRBD1. The V segment lost 4 bases and the J segment 5 bases; nucleotides outside the gene matches: 8. The germline V gene encodes CDR1 MGHRA and CDR2 YSYEKL. CDR3 length: 16 residues.

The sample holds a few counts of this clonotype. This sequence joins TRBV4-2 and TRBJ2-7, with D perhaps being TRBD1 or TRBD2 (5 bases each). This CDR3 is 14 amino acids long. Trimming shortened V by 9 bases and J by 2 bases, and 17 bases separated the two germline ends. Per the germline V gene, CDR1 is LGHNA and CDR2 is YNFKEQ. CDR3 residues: CASSTGSGTYEQYF. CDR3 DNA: TGTGCCAGTAGCACGGGATCAGGGACCTACGAGCAGTACTTC.

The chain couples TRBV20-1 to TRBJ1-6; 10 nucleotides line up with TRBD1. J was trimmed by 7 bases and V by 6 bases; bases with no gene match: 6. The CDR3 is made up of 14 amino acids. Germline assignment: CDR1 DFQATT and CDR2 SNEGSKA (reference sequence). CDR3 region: CSAPGTGANSPLHF. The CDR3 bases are TGCAGTGCACCCGGGACAGGGGCGAATTCACCCCTCCACTTT.

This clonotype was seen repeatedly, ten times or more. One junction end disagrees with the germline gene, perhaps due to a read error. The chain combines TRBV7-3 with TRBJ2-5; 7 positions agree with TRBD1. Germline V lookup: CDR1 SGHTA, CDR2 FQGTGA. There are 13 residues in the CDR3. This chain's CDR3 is CASSLTGVETQYF. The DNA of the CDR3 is TGTGCCAGCAGTTTAACAGGGGTGGAGACCCAGTACTTC.

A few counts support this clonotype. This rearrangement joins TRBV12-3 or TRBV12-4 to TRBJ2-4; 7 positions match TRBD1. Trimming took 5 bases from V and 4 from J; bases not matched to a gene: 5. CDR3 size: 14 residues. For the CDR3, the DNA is TGTGCCAGCAGTCAAGGGACAGCTAAAAACATTCAGTACTTC. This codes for CASSQGTAKNIQYF.

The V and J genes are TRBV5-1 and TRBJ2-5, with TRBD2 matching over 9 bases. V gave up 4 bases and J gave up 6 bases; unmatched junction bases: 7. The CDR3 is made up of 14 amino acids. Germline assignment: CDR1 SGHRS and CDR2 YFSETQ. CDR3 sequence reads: CASSRSGGRKTQYF. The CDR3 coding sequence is TGCGCCAGCAGCCGTAGCGGGGGAAGAAAGACCCAGTACTTC.

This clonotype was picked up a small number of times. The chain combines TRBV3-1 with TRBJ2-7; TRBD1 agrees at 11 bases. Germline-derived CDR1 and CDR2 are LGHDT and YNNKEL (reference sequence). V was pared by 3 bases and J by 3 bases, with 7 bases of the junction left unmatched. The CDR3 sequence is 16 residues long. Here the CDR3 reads CASSQYGTGGNYEQYF. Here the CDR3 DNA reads TGTGCCAGCAGCCAGTATGGGACAGGGGGAAACTACGAGCAGTACTTC.

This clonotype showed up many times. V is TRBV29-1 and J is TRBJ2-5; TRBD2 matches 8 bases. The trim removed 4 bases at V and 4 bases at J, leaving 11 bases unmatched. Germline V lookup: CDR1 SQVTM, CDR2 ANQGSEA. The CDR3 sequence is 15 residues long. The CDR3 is CSVVGLGLAPETQYF. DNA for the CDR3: TGCAGCGTTGTTGGGTTAGGACTAGCCCCAGAGACCCAGTACTTC.

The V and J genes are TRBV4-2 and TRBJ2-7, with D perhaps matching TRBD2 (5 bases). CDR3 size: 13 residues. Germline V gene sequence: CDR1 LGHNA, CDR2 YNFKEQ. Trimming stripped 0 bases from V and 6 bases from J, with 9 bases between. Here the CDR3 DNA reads TGTGCCAGCAGCCAAGATGGACTCTCCGAGCAGTACTTC. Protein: CASSQDGLSEQYF.